This T cell receptor beta chain was observed in a study of blood T cell repertoires in COVID-19. The germline CDR1 and CDR2 sequences are SNHLY and FYNNEI. V was pared by 4 bases and J by 0 bases, with 3 bases of the junction left unmatched. There are 15 residues in the CDR3. Sequencing used immunoSEQ multiplex PCR; TCRdb keeps in-frame clones, though not all of them. The sample carries about 150,000 clones, approximately 86% recorded once. V usage is TRBV2 and J usage is TRBJ2-4, with 7 bases identical to TRBD1. The sequenced sample consisted of peripheral blood. The receptor comes from a woman in her 70s with acute or convalescent COVID-19. DNA for the CDR3: TGTGCCAGCAGTGGGGACAGTTTAGCCAAAAACATTCAGTACTTC. This sequence encodes CASSGDSLAKNIQYF.